Below are 15 T cell receptor beta chains sequenced from a single sample in a study of blood T cells in healthy people across ages. A J-beta primer mix and a sample-barcoded 5' primer were used in a second PCR of roughly 7 to 12 cycles. From the 5' RACE reads, TCRdb called clonotypes with MiXCR, one entry per CDR3 protein. In the table there are 850,000 to 1,000,000 distinct CDR3 sequences, approximately 50% of which are singletons. Sequencing was carried out using blood. Receptors originate from a woman aged 60 to 75 in good health.

This clonotype has just a few counts. J is TRBJ2-5 and V is TRBV20-1; D is perhaps TRBD2 (5 bases). The CDR3 runs to 14 residues. The germline V and J ends were trimmed by 3 bases and 5 bases, with 16 bases remaining between them. Germline V gives CDR1 DFQATT, CDR2 SNEGSKA (reference sequence). The CDR3 nucleotides read TGCAGTGCTAGGCCGCAGTGGGAGAGGGAGACCCAGTACTTC. This translates into CSARPQWERETQYF.

J is TRBJ2-5 and V is TRBV7-3; D tentatively fits TRBD1 or TRBD2 (5 bases each). The DNA end is a closer match to TRBJ2-7, so the J assignment may be wrong. The CDR3 length is 13 residues. From germline, CDR1 is SGHTA and CDR2 FQGTGA. The CDR3 sequence is CASSLGPRDEQYF. The CDR3 DNA is TGTGCCAGCAGCTTGGGACCAAGGGACGAGCAGTACTTC.

The chain has TRBV20-1 and TRBJ2-6, with D perhaps assigned TRBD1 or TRBD2 (5 bases each). With 4 bases removed from V and 0 bases from J, the gap between germline ends came to 16 bases. The CDR3 totals 17 residues. CDR1 and CDR2 from the germline V gene are DFQATT and SNEGSKA (reference sequence). The DNA of the CDR3 is TGCAGTGCTATTAAGGGGACCCCCCGCTCTGGGGCCAACGTCCTGACTTTC. As protein: CSAIKGTPRSGANVLTF.

The chain has TRBV2 and TRBJ2-1; no clear D. This CDR3 region has 12 residues. Trimming removed 7 bases at V and 7 bases at J, with 11 bases between. The germline V gene encodes CDR1 SNHLY and CDR2 FYNNEI. The DNA for the CDR3 is TGTGCCAGCAACGGCAGAGAGAATGAGCAGTTCTTC. This encodes CASNGRENEQFF.

This clonotype was counted only a few times. Written as DNA, the CDR3 is TGTGCCAGCAGTCCCGGGAGGTGGCAGTACTTC. Its protein is CASSPGRWQYF. This chain uses TRBV28 with TRBJ2-5; 7 nucleotides agree with TRBD2. J was trimmed by 11 bases and V by 5 bases; bases with no gene match: 5. The CDR3 sequence is 11 residues long. Germline CDR1 is MDHEN and CDR2 is SYDVKM.

V usage is TRBV12-3 or TRBV12-4 and J usage is TRBJ1-1; the D is unclear. V was cut by 5 bases and J by 6 bases, with 13 bases left in between. The CDR3 is 13 residues long. The CDR3 DNA follows: TGTGCCAGCAGTCAGCGGACGACGGCTGAAGCTTTCTTT. Translated: CASSQRTTAEAFF.

This clonotype was counted many times. The chain has TRBV29-1 and TRBJ2-4; the D gene is possibly TRBD1 (6 bases). Germline V CDR1 and CDR2: SQVTM, ANQGSEA. The CDR3 length is 12 residues. V shed 7 bases and J shed 6 bases, with 13 bases lying between them. CDR3 amino acids: CSAAGQSNIQYF. The CDR3 nucleotides are TGCAGCGCCGCAGGACAGTCAAACATTCAGTACTTC.

The chain is built from TRBV2 and TRBJ2-3, with TRBD1 matching over 9 bases. Germline V gene lookup returns CDR1 SNHLY and CDR2 FYNNEI. The CDR3 is made up of 15 amino acids. V shed 1 base, J shed 3 bases, and the junction held 2 bases outside the gene matches. In DNA form, the CDR3 reads TGTGCCAGCAGTGAAGAGGGGACAGGGACAGATACGCAGTATTTT. As protein: CASSEEGTGTDTQYF.

The rearrangement uses TRBV28 and TRBJ1-4; 8 bases map to TRBD1. The CDR3 covers 13 residues. V shed 8 bases, J shed 5 bases, and the junction held 4 bases outside the gene matches. Germline V gene lookup returns CDR1 MDHEN and CDR2 SYDVKM. The CDR3 DNA is TGTGCCAGCGGACAGGGCGGGAATGAAAAACTGTTTTTT. It encodes CASGQGGNEKLFF. Looking up the rest from reference TRBV28 and TRBJ1-4 gives the full variable domain: DVKVTQSSRYLVKRTGEKVFLECVQDMDHENMFWYRQDPGLGLRLIYFSYDVKMKEKGDIPEGYSVSREKKERFSLILESASTNQTSMYLCASGQGGNEKLFFGSGTQLSVL.

The V and J genes are TRBV14 and TRBJ2-5, with D perhaps matching TRBD2 (6 bases). TRBJ2-7 matches the DNA end more closely, so the J call is doubtful. Germline V lookup: CDR1 SGHDN, CDR2 FVKESK. This CDR3 contains 16 residues. CDR3 DNA: TGTGCCAGCAGCGCGCCGGGGGTGGGGACCACCTACGAGCAGTACTTC. This gives the protein CASSAPGVGTTYEQYF.

The V call is TRBV6-4, the J call TRBJ1-1; D gene ambiguous. With 4 bases removed from V and 4 bases from J, the gap between germline ends came to 13 bases. CDR3 length equals 14 residues. Germline CDR1 is MRHNA and CDR2 is SNTAGT. The CDR3 nucleotides are TGTGCCAGCAGTGCACGGATGGAGAGCACTGAAGCTTTCTTT. Protein product: CASSARMESTEAFF.

The V call is TRBV5-6, the J call TRBJ2-1; weak D call: TRBD2 (5 bases). Deletions cut 0 bases from V and 8 bases from J, with 9 bases between. There are 13 residues in the CDR3. Per germline, CDR1 SGHDT and CDR2 YYEEEE. The CDR3, as DNA: TGTGCCAGCAGCTTGGCCGGGGTCTATGAGCAGTTCTTC. It yields the protein CASSLAGVYEQFF.

CDR3 loop: CASSLGQGTSEQYF. The CDR3 DNA reads as TGTGCCAGCAGTTTGGGACAGGGAACTAGCGAGCAGTACTTC. The chain uses TRBV6-5 and TRBJ2-4, with 9 bases that match TRBD1. Judging by the DNA end, TRBJ2-7 fits better; the J call may be wrong. The V gene's germline CDR1 is MNHEY and CDR2 SVGAGI. This CDR3 comprises 14 residues.

The J gene is TRBJ2-1, the V gene TRBV5-1, with TRBD1 matching 7 bases. The junction had 4 bases not matched to a gene; V was cut back by 0 bases and J by 4 bases. The CDR3 runs to 15 residues. Germline V gene sequence: CDR1 SGHRS, CDR2 YFSETQ. CDR3 DNA sequence: TGCGCCAGCAGCTTGGTGGACAGGCCATACAATGAGCAGTTCTTC. Protein sequence: CASSLVDRPYNEQFF.

The V call is TRBV29-1, the J call TRBJ2-3; the D gene is possibly TRBD2 (6 bases). V lost 6 bases to trimming and J lost 2 bases, with 15 bases between them. Germline V gene sequence: CDR1 SQVTM, CDR2 ANQGSEA. The CDR3 is made up of 14 amino acids. The CDR3 reads CSVAQGGVTDTQYF. DNA for the CDR3: TGCAGCGTAGCTCAGGGAGGCGTCACAGATACGCAGTATTTT.